This entry describes one TCR beta chain. Its antigen specificity is not known. No per-base quality is available; no much larger clone lies one base away. This sample was taken from a study of blood T cell repertoires in COVID-19 (dated by TCRdb to the early 2020s). Regarding the research as a whole: The collaborator samples originated in the United States, Italy and Spain and spanned the acute and convalescent phases of COVID-19. The material from the prospective study consisted of cDNA or gDNA derived from T cells, B-cell-depleted T cells, or PBMCs. Deeply sampled blood TCRbeta repertoires from subjects exposed to, actively infected with, or recovered from COVID-19 were included in the dataset. The repertoires were released in a freely available public database meant as a resource for research on the immune response to SARS-CoV-2. Samples were obtained from the ongoing ImmuneRACE study (first 160 participants) and from over 1,000 subjects provided by 6 global collaborators. The sample metadata nearly always contained a de-identified subject ID, COVID-19 status, age in years and sex. Where available, HLA class I and class II types were obtained from metadata supplied by the sample provider rather than from assay-based typing.

The immunoSEQ Assay, a bias-controlled multiplex PCR, was used to amplify TCRbeta CDR3 regions from genomic DNA. The authors processed their data as follows. Nucleated cell counts per sample were estimated from amplification of reference gene primers within the assay. Sequence reads were collapsed and filtered to measure the absolute abundance of every unique TCRbeta CDR3 rearrangement. For each sample, productive Simpson clonality was calculated as the square root of Simpson's diversity index over productive rearrangements. TCRdb re-hosts the immuneACCESS table, in-frame sequences only. Its copies lack some clones; in the studies checked, an unresolved V gene accounts for under half of them, and the cause for the rest is not known. The D gene and trimming were derived from the DNA, and the V and J assignments and clone size from that table. Recorded for this sample are 250,000 to 300,000 clones; roughly 88% of them occurred a single time. 0.8% to 1% of the sample is held by the ten biggest clonotypes.

As encoded in the germline V gene (reference sequence), CDR1 is SGHNT while CDR2 is YYREEE. The CDR3 covers 16 residues, taking in both the cysteine and the phenylalanine. Only CDR3 DNA remains: 48 bases, in frame from the first base. V gives up 4 bases and J gives up 3 bases, and the segment between their germline ends measures 14 bases. Overall study results and their limits: How much clinical and demographic metadata was included differed by source and by participant, and the metadata was provided uncurated.

In the prospective study, participants were roughly 18 to 90 years old, resided in about two dozen geographic areas of the United States, and were enrolled through a virtual design. Cohort assignment in the prospective study relied on participant-reported clinical history from a screening survey and a study questionnaire. Recovered participants in ImmuneRACE Cohort 3 were defined by two consecutive negative NP/OP PCR tests, clearance by a healthcare professional, or resolution of symptoms. Each participant in the prospective study had whole blood, serum and a nasopharyngeal or oropharyngeal swab collected by mobile phlebotomists. Over a roughly 2-month period, participants in the prospective study had the option of providing additional blood draws and questionnaires. Blood samples from the prospective study were shipped frozen or at room temperature prior to DNA extraction.

The sequenced sample was PBMCs or T cells enriched from blood (not recorded which). This chain joins TRBV5-4 to TRBJ1-6, with TRBD1 tentatively as D gene (6 bases match). This sequence originates from a woman aged 25 to 45 who had recovered from COVID-19. The bases read TGTGCCAGCAGCGTTGGGGGGGCCTACTATAATTCACCCCTCCACTTT. Translated, this is CASSVGGAYYNSPLHF.